Presented here are 22 T cell receptor beta chains from one specimen sequenced in a study of OX40 agonist ivuxolimab in advanced cancers. Generated by immunoSEQ multiplex PCR, the TCRdb table keeps only in-frame clones and is missing some. Among about 76,000 clones listed, 85% to 90% were seen once. The sample in question was CD4+ or CD8+ T cells sorted from blood, obtained in a trial of the OX40 agonist ivuxolimab. The receptors were sampled from an adult with an advanced solid tumor such as melanoma, head and neck, liver or kidney cancer.

This CDR3 reads CAWREGARPASPLHF. DNA for the CDR3: TGTGCCTGGAGAGAAGGGGCGCGGCCGGCTTCACCCCTCCACTTT. The V gene is TRBV30, the J gene TRBJ1-6; possibly TRBD1 for D (5 bases). V lost 3 bases to trimming and J lost 9 bases, with 18 bases between them. Per germline, CDR1 GTSNPN and CDR2 SVGIG (reference sequence). The CDR3 consists of 15 residues.

This rearrangement joins TRBV5-1 to TRBJ2-3; 12 bases are a match to TRBD2. V lost 4 bases to trimming and J lost 1 base; unmatched junction nucleotides: 4. The CDR3 spans 16 residues. Per the germline V gene, CDR1 is SGHRS and CDR2 is YFSETQ. Here the CDR3 reads CASSPTSGGRTDTQYF. In DNA, the CDR3 is TGCGCCAGCAGCCCGACTAGCGGGGGCCGCACAGATACGCAGTATTTT.

The chain employs TRBV6-6 and TRBJ2-7; D perhaps matches TRBD1 (6 bases). From germline, CDR1 is MNHNY and CDR2 SVGAGI (reference sequence). The CDR3 runs 14 residues. Trimming left V 6 bases short and J 0 bases short, with 12 bases between. In DNA, the CDR3 is TGTGCCAGCAGGACACAGGGATTCTCCTACGAGCAGTACTTC. Its protein product is CASRTQGFSYEQYF.

V and J are TRBV11-1 and TRBJ2-5; tentative D call: TRBD1 (6 bases). V lost 5 bases and J 1 base, leaving 14 bases between the germline ends. Germline V gives CDR1 SGHAT, CDR2 FQDESV (reference sequence). The CDR3 has 15 amino acids. The CDR3 region has the DNA TGTGCCAGCAGCCCATGGGGGCAAACCCAAGAGACCCAGTACTTC. Encoded protein: CASSPWGQTQETQYF. The full variable domain, its missing parts supplied by reference TRBV11-1 and TRBJ2-5, is EAEVAQSPRYKITEKSQAVAFWCDPISGHATLYWYRQILGQGPELLVQFQDESVVDDSQLPKDRFSAERLKGVDSTLKIQPAELGDSAMYLCASSPWGQTQETQYFGPGTRLLVL.

CDR3 in amino acids: CASSPGDKPSTDTQYF. Written as DNA, the CDR3 is TGTGCCAGCAGCCCGGGGGACAAACCATCTACAGATACGCAGTATTTT. The rearrangement joins TRBV11-2 to TRBJ2-3, with D possibly being TRBD1 or TRBD2 (6 bases each). V was cut by 5 bases and J by 3 bases, with 18 bases left in between. The CDR3 is made up of 16 amino acids. CDR1 and CDR2 from the germline V gene are SGHAT and FQNNGV.

A single count supports this clone. This chain links TRBV7-2 with TRBJ1-4; no clear D gene. Germline V lookup: CDR1 SGHTA, CDR2 FQGNSA. Trimming stripped 5 bases from V and 0 bases from J, with 16 bases between. This CDR3 is 17 amino acids long. The CDR3 nucleotides are TGTGCCAGCAGCCCGTTGGCCATCACTTCAACTAATGAAAAACTGTTTTTT. It codes for CASSPLAITSTNEKLFF.

The chain employs TRBV6-5 and TRBJ1-2, with TRBD1 matching 9 bases. This CDR3 region has 16 residues. Germline assignment: CDR1 MNHEY and CDR2 SVGAGI. Germline trimming cut 2 bases from V and 5 bases from J; bases unmatched to any gene: 9. DNA of the CDR3: TGTGCCAGCAGTTACGGGCGACAGGGGGTTGGGTATGGCTACACCTTC. Residues: CASSYGRQGVGYGYTF.

The chain combines TRBV2 with TRBJ2-2, with 7 bases lining up with TRBD1. This CDR3 contains 15 residues. The ends lost 5 bases at V and 3 bases at J; junction bases unmatched: 6. Looked up from germline, CDR1 is SNHLY and CDR2 is FYNNEI. The CDR3 region is CASSLEGGDTGELFF. The CDR3 DNA reads as TGTGCCAGCAGTCTAGAAGGGGGCGACACCGGGGAGCTGTTTTTT.

The V and J genes are TRBV19 and TRBJ1-2; no clear D gene. Between the trimmed V and J ends, which lost 5 bases and 2 bases, there was a span of 12 bases. Germline CDR1 is LNHDA and CDR2 is SQIVND (reference sequence). The CDR3 runs to 14 residues. The CDR3: CASSSYTTNYGYTF. Written as DNA, the CDR3 is TGTGCCAGTAGTTCGTACACTACCAACTATGGCTACACCTTC.

The V call is TRBV7-2, the J call TRBJ2-1; no clear D. Germline V gives CDR1 SGHTA, CDR2 FQGNSA. Trimming cost V 5 bases and J 4 bases, with 15 bases left between them. The CDR3 spans 15 residues. This chain's CDR3 is CASSPSNLEYNEQFF. In DNA form, the CDR3 reads TGTGCCAGCAGCCCGTCAAACCTCGAATACAATGAGCAGTTCTTC.

V gene TRBV28 combines with J gene TRBJ1-2; D is uncertain. CDR1 is MDHEN and CDR2 is SYDVKM in the germline V gene. The germline V and J ends were trimmed by 7 bases and 8 bases, with 17 bases remaining between them. The CDR3 is made up of 13 amino acids. The CDR3 region is CASKKPGRDGYTF. CDR3 sequence (DNA): TGTGCCAGCAAAAAACCGGGCCGCGACGGCTACACCTTC.

This chain connects TRBV19 to TRBJ2-6; D is possibly TRBD1 (6 bases). The CDR3 contains 14 residues. V was cut by 6 bases and J by 4 bases, with 10 bases left in between. Looked up from germline, CDR1 is LNHDA and CDR2 is SQIVND (reference sequence). CDR3 residues: CASSDRSGANVLTF. CDR3 coding DNA: TGTGCCAGTAGCGACAGGTCCGGGGCCAACGTCCTGACTTTC.

The gene calls are TRBV30 and TRBJ2-7, with D unresolved. Trimming pared 3 bases from V and 5 bases from J, leaving 11 bases between. Germline V gives CDR1 GTSNPN, CDR2 SVGIG (reference sequence). This CDR3 contains 12 residues. As DNA, the CDR3 is TGTGCCTGGAGCCGTCAGGTCGACGAGCAGTACTTC. Translating gives CAWSRQVDEQYF.

This chain joins TRBV14 and TRBJ2-7, with a tentative D call TRBD2 (6 bases). V was pared by 1 base and J by 2 bases, with 18 bases between. The V gene's germline CDR1 is SGHDN and CDR2 FVKESK. The CDR3 totals 17 residues. The CDR3 DNA reads as TGTGCCAGCAGCCAAGGGTTCGCGGAGGGCGCTGCCTACGAGCAGTACTTC. Protein product: CASSQGFAEGAAYEQYF.

The chain employs TRBV19 and TRBJ1-2, with 7 bases aligning to TRBD1. Germline V lookup: CDR1 LNHDA, CDR2 SQIVND (reference sequence). The CDR3 contains 12 residues. The V segment lost 4 bases and the J segment 5 bases; nucleotides outside the gene matches: 1. The DNA of the CDR3 is TGTGCCAGTAGTAAGACAGGGTATGGCTACACCTTC. Translated, it gives CASSKTGYGYTF.

The chain carries TRBV5-5 and TRBJ2-1; no clear D gene. V lost 4 bases to trimming and J lost 0 bases, with 14 bases between them. The CDR3 length is 16 residues. Looked up from germline, CDR1 is SGHKS and CDR2 is YYEKEE (reference sequence). CDR3 sequence reads: CASSPTPGYSYNEQFF. CDR3 in DNA: TGTGCCAGCAGCCCAACTCCCGGGTACTCCTACAATGAGCAGTTCTTC.

This chain connects TRBV18 to TRBJ1-1, with D possibly being TRBD1 (5 bases). V lost 0 bases and J lost 7, with 15 bases in between. Germline V CDR1 and CDR2: KGHSH, LQKENI. The CDR3 length is 15 residues. CDR3 loop: CASSPPLQGGDEAFF. The CDR3 bases are TGTGCCAGCTCACCACCGCTGCAGGGAGGCGATGAAGCTTTCTTT.

This sequence joins TRBV6-5 and TRBJ1-6, with a possible D match to TRBD1 (6 bases). Germline V CDR1 and CDR2: MNHEY, SVGAGI. This CDR3 is built from 12 residues. The V gene lost 8 bases and the J gene lost 7 bases, with 9 bases spanning the gap. The CDR3 sequence is CASGGGNSPLHF. The CDR3 DNA reads TGTGCCAGCGGGGGCGGCAATTCACCCCTCCACTTT.

This CDR3 is CASGTKETQYF. In nucleotides, the CDR3 is TGTGCCAGCGGGACAAAAGAGACCCAGTACTTC. The J gene is TRBJ2-5, the V gene TRBV2; weak D call: TRBD1 (6 bases). Germline V gene sequence: CDR1 SNHLY, CDR2 FYNNEI. The V and J ends lost 8 bases and 3 bases respectively, with 7 bases between them. The CDR3 length is 11 residues.

The chain carries TRBV9 and TRBJ1-5, with 9 bases matching TRBD1. The V gene end was trimmed by 0 bases and the J gene end by 5 bases; junction bases not matched to a gene: 3. Germline values: CDR1 SGDLS, CDR2 YYNGEE. The CDR3 consists of 15 residues. The CDR3 DNA reads TGTGCCAGCAGCGTAGGGGACAGGGATGATCAGCCCCAGCATTTT. Its translation is CASSVGDRDDQPQHF.

The chain employs TRBV19 and TRBJ2-7; 8 positions match TRBD1. The germline CDR1 and CDR2 sequences are LNHDA and SQIVND (reference sequence). Germline trimming cut 6 bases from V and 5 bases from J; bases unmatched to any gene: 0. This CDR3 region has 11 residues. CDR3 nucleotides: TGTGCCAGTAGGGACAGGGACGAGCAGTACTTC. Its protein product is CASRDRDEQYF. Variable domain in full (rest from reference TRBV19 and TRBJ2-7): DGGITQSPKYLFRKEGQNVTLSCEQNLNHDAMYWYRQDPGQGLRLIYYSQIVNDFQKGDIAEGYSVSREKKESFPLTVTSAQKNPTAFYLCASRDRDEQYFGPGTRLTVT.

The chain is built from TRBV10-3 and TRBJ2-5, with 16 bases aligning to TRBD2. The J segment lost 7 bases and the V segment lost 8 bases, leaving 13 bases of the junction unmatched. The V gene's germline CDR1 is ENHRY and CDR2 SYGVKD. This CDR3 comprises 17 residues. CDR3 protein: CAIRGGTSGGAFATQYF. The CDR3 DNA is TGTGCCATCCGAGGAGGGACTAGCGGGGGGGCCTTCGCGACCCAGTACTTC.